These 14 T cell receptor beta chains were all obtained from the same sample, sequenced in a study of blood T cell repertoires in COVID-19. TCRdb's copy holds only in-frame clones and misses some; the assay was immunoSEQ multiplex PCR. Of around 57,000 clones in the sample, more than 85% were seen once. Source material: peripheral blood. These receptors originate from a man aged 50 to 59 with acute or convalescent COVID-19.

The chain joins TRBV4-2 to TRBJ2-2; D may be TRBD2 (6 bases). This CDR3 is built from 16 residues. Germline V gives CDR1 LGHNA, CDR2 YNFKEQ. Trimming removed 0 bases at V and 6 bases at J, with 14 bases between. The CDR3 is CASSQDPGVSAGELFF. CDR3 DNA: TGTGCCAGCAGCCAAGATCCGGGAGTATCTGCCGGGGAGCTGTTTTTT.

The CDR3 DNA reads as TGTGCCTGGAGTGTGGGAGTTACCGGGGAGCTGTTTTTT. This sequence encodes CAWSVGVTGELFF. The chain joins TRBV30 to TRBJ2-2, with D maybe TRBD2 (5 bases). V lost 0 bases and J 5 bases, leaving 7 bases between the germline ends. Germline CDR1 and CDR2: GTSNPN and SVGIG (reference sequence). There are 13 residues in the CDR3. The variable domain in full, completed from reference TRBV30 and TRBJ2-2, reads SQTIHQWPATLVQPVGSPLSLECTVEGTSNPNLYWYRQAAGRGLQLLFYSVGIGQISSEVPQNLSASRPQDRQFILSSKKLLLSDSGFYLCAWSVGVTGELFFGEGSRLTVL.

This chain joins TRBV23-1 and TRBJ2-1; a weak D match, TRBD2 (6 bases). TRBV23-1 is known as an ORF, though its function is uncertain. CDR3 size: 18 residues. Trimming left V 4 bases short and J 6 bases short, with 25 bases between. The chain's CDR3 is CASSPTNPDLRAGNEQFF. The CDR3 nucleotides are TGCGCCAGCAGTCCCACGAATCCGGACCTTCGAGCGGGCAATGAGCAGTTCTTC.

This chain connects TRBV6-5 to TRBJ2-7, with TRBD1 matching 9 bases. This CDR3 has 15 residues. Trimming at V came to 2 bases and at J to 5 bases, leaving 7 bases not matched to a gene. Germline assignment: CDR1 MNHEY and CDR2 SVGAGI. CDR3 in amino acids: CASSYGTGTGNEQYF. Here the CDR3 DNA reads TGTGCCAGCAGTTACGGTACCGGGACAGGGAACGAGCAGTACTTC.

CDR3: CASSQARLAGSYEQYF. Here the CDR3 DNA reads TGTGCCAGCAGCCAAGCCAGACTAGCGGGGTCCTACGAGCAGTACTTC. The chain combines TRBV4-2 with TRBJ2-7, with 11 positions matching TRBD2. The trim removed 1 base at V and 1 base at J, leaving 3 bases unmatched. The CDR3 sequence is 16 residues long. Germline V lookup: CDR1 LGHNA, CDR2 YNFKEQ.

In this sample, this clone turned up once. The CDR3, as DNA: TGTGCCAGCAGCCCCTCCCCAGGACTGAATTCACCCCTCCACTTT. It yields the protein CASSPSPGLNSPLHF. The chain employs TRBV6-4 and TRBJ1-6, with D unresolved. Trimming shortened V by 6 bases and J by 7 bases, and 16 bases separated the two germline ends. Germline CDR1 is MRHNA and CDR2 is SNTAGT. The CDR3 runs 15 residues.

This chain joins TRBV11-2 and TRBJ2-1; 14 bases fit TRBD2. This CDR3 has 16 amino acids. Trimming took 5 bases from V and 3 from J; bases not matched to a gene: 3. The germline gives CDR1 SGHAT, CDR2 FQNNGV. This chain's CDR3 is CASSRGLAGVYNEQFF. As DNA, the CDR3 is TGTGCCAGCAGCCGGGGACTAGCGGGAGTCTACAATGAGCAGTTCTTC.

This sequence joins TRBV9 and TRBJ1-1, with D possibly TRBD1 on 6 matching bases. Looked up from germline, CDR1 is SGDLS and CDR2 is YYNGEE. This CDR3 has 16 residues. V lost 0 bases and J 4 bases, leaving 16 bases between the germline ends. The CDR3, as DNA: TGTGCCAGCAGCGTAGAAGTAGGGGGTGGGGGCACTGAAGCTTTCTTT. As protein: CASSVEVGGGGTEAFF.

This clone was detected only once. This sequence joins TRBV5-5 and TRBJ2-3; 7 nucleotides line up with TRBD1. The length of the CDR3 is 15 residues. The V and J ends lost 4 bases and 2 bases, in that order; junction bases with no gene match: 7. The germline CDR1 and CDR2 sequences are SGHKS and YYEKEE (reference sequence). In DNA, the CDR3 is TGTGCCAGCAGCCCGACAACAGGGGACACAGATACGCAGTATTTT. As protein: CASSPTTGDTDTQYF.

Only one count was recorded for this clone. The chain employs TRBV7-9 and TRBJ2-3; 7 nucleotides align to TRBD1. Trimming at V came to 0 bases and at J to 2 bases, leaving 8 bases not matched to a gene. The CDR3 totals 17 residues. Germline V gene sequence: CDR1 SEHNR, CDR2 FQNEAQ (reference sequence). The CDR3 bases are TGTGCCAGCAGCTTAGCGCTATCGGACAGGATCACAGATACGCAGTATTTT. It is translated as CASSLALSDRITDTQYF.

This chain connects TRBV18 to TRBJ1-1; TRBD1 is a possible D gene (6 bases). The CDR3 spans 14 residues. In germline, CDR1 is KGHSH, CDR2 LQKENI. V was clipped by 2 bases and J by 4 bases, with 11 bases between them. CDR3 in DNA: TGTGCCAGCTCACCAAGTCAGGGGAGCACTGAAGCTTTCTTT. As protein: CASSPSQGSTEAFF.

This chain connects TRBV5-1 to TRBJ2-2, with D perhaps matching TRBD1 (5 bases). Trimming shortened V by 0 bases and J by 6 bases, and 9 bases separated the two germline ends. Germline V gene data show CDR1 as SGHRS and CDR2 as YFSETQ. The CDR3 is made up of 14 amino acids. In nucleotides, the CDR3 is TGCGCCAGCAGCTTGGTGCCAGGGCCCGGGGAGCTGTTTTTT. Translation: CASSLVPGPGELFF.

The rearrangement joins TRBV5-4 to TRBJ1-2; weak D call: TRBD1 (5 bases). Trimming shortened V by 7 bases and J by 2 bases, and 21 bases separated the two germline ends. CDR1 is SGHNT, CDR2 YYREEE, per germline (reference sequence). The CDR3 runs to 16 residues. The CDR3 region is CASSPGRGERNYGYTF. The CDR3 bases are TGTGCCAGCTCCCCCGGAAGGGGCGAGAGGAACTATGGCTACACCTTC.

This rearrangement joins TRBV9 to TRBJ2-1; 7 nucleotides match TRBD2. V was pared by 4 bases and J by 3 bases, with 4 bases of the junction left unmatched. CDR3 length equals 14 residues. Germline CDR1 and CDR2: SGDLS and YYNGEE. The CDR3 protein is CASSSGGYYNEQFF. For the CDR3, the DNA is TGTGCCAGCAGCTCCGGGGGGTACTACAATGAGCAGTTCTTC. Supplemented by reference TRBV9 and TRBJ2-1, the full variable domain reads DSGVTQTPKHLITATGQRVTLRCSPRSGDLSVYWYQQSLDQGLQFLIQYYNGEERAKGNILERFSAQQFPDLHSELNLSSLELGDSALYFCASSSGGYYNEQFFGPGTRLTVL.